Following are 20 T cell receptor beta chains from one sample sequenced in a study of identical twins (dated by TCRdb to 2016 to 2017). Library preparation was by 5' RACE. The reads were generated on an Illumina HiSeq 2000. The public reads were run again by TCRdb, first through fastp at Q25 and then through MiXCR, and only productive beta chains were kept. Rows matching on CDR3 protein sequence are summarized as one entry with the most common DNA and genes. The table for this sample lists more than 1.5 million distinct CDR3 sequences; 32% of them were counted only once. Clones ranked in the top ten supply about 0.27% of the sample. Sequenced: cord blood. These receptors all come from a newborn girl in good health.

The V gene is TRBV6-6, the J gene TRBJ2-1; D is perhaps TRBD2 (5 bases). The CDR3 has 12 amino acids. V was clipped by 11 bases and J by 3 bases, with 11 bases between them. The germline gives CDR1 MNHNY, CDR2 SVGAGI (reference sequence). This CDR3 reads CAAGKGYNEQFF. CDR3 sequence (DNA): TGTGCCGCCGGGAAGGGCTACAATGAGCAGTTCTTC.

V gene TRBV4-2 combines with J gene TRBJ2-7; possibly TRBD1 for D (5 bases). In germline, CDR1 is LGHNA, CDR2 YNFKEQ. V was trimmed by 0 bases and J by 2 bases, leaving 11 bases between them. This CDR3 has 15 residues. Here the CDR3 reads CASSQERGSPYEQYF. CDR3 sequence (DNA): TGTGCCAGCAGCCAAGAAAGGGGTTCGCCCTACGAGCAGTACTTC.

The sample holds a few counts of this clonotype. The chain combines TRBV7-6 with TRBJ2-5, with D possibly matching TRBD2 (5 bases). The germline CDR1 and CDR2 sequences are SGHVS and FNYEAQ. The CDR3 spans 16 residues. Trimming pared 2 bases from V and 1 base from J, leaving 14 bases between. CDR3 nucleotide sequence: TGTGCCAGCAGCTTAAATCCGGGTAGCGCCCAAGAGACCCAGTACTTC. It yields the protein CASSLNPGSAQETQYF.

Ten or more counts support this clonotype. This chain's CDR3 is CASSLRGISYEQYF. CDR3 DNA sequence: TGTGCCAGCAGCTTAAGAGGGATCAGCTACGAGCAGTACTTC. The chain employs TRBV13 and TRBJ2-7, with a weak D call TRBD2 (5 bases). Trimming took off 2 bases at V and 3 bases at J, with 11 bases between the two ends. The CDR3 is made up of 14 amino acids. Germline CDR1 PRHDT, CDR2 FYEKMQ (reference sequence).

J is TRBJ1-1 and V is TRBV24-1; D call uncertain. Trimming removed 1 base at V and 0 bases at J, with 2 bases between. Germline V gene sequence: CDR1 KGHDR, CDR2 SFDVKD. The CDR3 is 13 residues long. This CDR3 reads CATSDLVNTEAFF. CDR3 sequence (DNA): TGTGCCACCAGTGATTTAGTGAACACTGAAGCTTTCTTT.

Comments on this clonotype: A read error may produce the germline difference seen at one junction end. The chain uses TRBV12-5 and TRBJ2-5; possible D gene TRBD1, 6 bases. There are 14 residues in the CDR3. Germline-derived CDR1 and CDR2 are LGHNT and FRNRAP. The CDR3 is CASGLLTGQGTQYF. CDR3 sequence (DNA): TGTGCTAGTGGTCTCCTGACAGGCCAAGGGACCCAGTACTTC.

The V call is TRBV6-6, the J call TRBJ2-7; no firm D call. Germline V CDR1 and CDR2: MNHNY, SVGAGI (reference sequence). Trimming left V 6 bases short and J 0 bases short, with 12 bases between. The CDR3 spans 14 residues. DNA for the CDR3: TGTGCCAGCAGCAAAGGCCCCTTCTCCTACGAGCAGTACTTC. Residues: CASSKGPFSYEQYF.

The chain couples TRBV27 to TRBJ2-3, with TRBD2 as a possible D gene (5 bases). Germline CDR1 is MNHEY and CDR2 is SMNVEV (reference sequence). CDR3 size: 13 residues. Trimming cost V 3 bases and J 6 bases, with 10 bases left between them. The chain's CDR3 is CASSFLPGDTQYF. The CDR3, as DNA: TGTGCCAGCAGTTTCCTCCCGGGGGATACGCAGTATTTT.

This clonotype appeared a few times. The chain carries TRBV3-1 and TRBJ2-1; 8 nucleotides match TRBD2. Matching the DNA end better, TRBJ2-7 makes the J call doubtful. The CDR3 sequence is 15 residues long. Germline CDR1 LGHDT, CDR2 YNNKEL (reference sequence). The CDR3 DNA reads TGTGCCAGCAGCCGACTAGCGAGCTCCTACAATGAGCAGTACTTC. Protein sequence: CASSRLASSYNEQYF.

This clonotype was counted only a few times. Here the CDR3 reads CATRPTFQETQYF. In DNA, the CDR3 is TGTGCCACCCGACCAACGTTCCAAGAGACCCAGTACTTC. The chain is built from TRBV12-3 or TRBV12-4 and TRBJ2-5; D ambiguous. This CDR3 has 13 amino acids. The V end was cut by 10 bases, the J end by 1 base, with 13 bases between.

V gene TRBV20-1 combines with J gene TRBJ1-4; D not certain. This CDR3 has 13 residues. CDR1 DFQATT and CDR2 SNEGSKA come from the germline V gene (reference sequence). Trimming left V 0 bases short and J 5 bases short, with 7 bases between. CDR3 sequence: CSAREGGNEKLFF. CDR3 in DNA: TGCAGTGCTAGAGAGGGAGGGAATGAAAAACTGTTTTTT.

On this clonotype itself: The junction departs from the called germline gene at one end, perhaps through a read error. The chain combines TRBV20-1 with TRBJ1-2, with no clear D. The CDR3 spans 16 residues. The germline V gene has CDR1 DFQATT and CDR2 SNEGSKA (reference sequence). The CDR3 coding sequence is TGCAGTGCTAGAGAATTTAGCACCCATTCGGTCTATGGCTGCACCTTC. Amino acid sequence: CSAREFSTHSVYGCTF.

The genes are TRBV5-1 and TRBJ2-1; no firm D call. Trimming cost V 0 bases and J 9 bases, with 10 bases left between them. The CDR3 contains 13 residues. Per the germline V gene, CDR1 is SGHRS and CDR2 is YFSETQ. Here the CDR3 reads CASSLARVGEQFF. CDR3 nucleotide sequence: TGCGCCAGCAGCTTGGCCCGGGTCGGTGAGCAGTTCTTC.

In this sample, this clonotype turned up a few times. CDR3 protein: CASSHLDRGNEKLFF. Written as DNA, the CDR3 is TGCGCCAGCAGCCACCTGGACAGGGGGAATGAAAAACTGTTTTTT. The J gene is TRBJ1-4, the V gene TRBV4-1; 10 nucleotides agree with TRBD1. CDR3 length: 15 amino acids. J gave up 5 bases and V 3 bases, and 3 bases lay outside the gene matches. Germline lookup yields CDR1 MGHRA and CDR2 YSYEKL.

This clonotype was picked up a small number of times. The J gene is TRBJ2-3, the V gene TRBV10-3; 7 positions agree with TRBD1. With 3 bases clipped from V and 3 bases from J, the junction kept 9 bases outside the gene matches. This CDR3 is built from 16 residues. Germline V CDR1 and CDR2: ENHRY, SYGVKD. DNA of the CDR3: TGTGCCATCAGTGATTGGGGATCAGGGGGTACAGATACGCAGTATTTT. Residues: CAISDWGSGGTDTQYF.

The chain carries TRBV7-2 and TRBJ1-2; D call uncertain. The CDR3 runs 16 residues. Germline CDR1 is SGHTA and CDR2 is FQGNSA. V was shortened by 0 bases and J by 0 bases, with 11 bases between the two germline ends. CDR3 nucleotides: TGTGCCAGCAGCTTAGCGTGGAGACTCACTAACTATGGCTACACCTTC. Its protein product is CASSLAWRLTNYGYTF.

V gene TRBV4-2 combines with J gene TRBJ1-5; TRBD1 matches at 7 bases. This CDR3 comprises 16 residues. Looked up from germline, CDR1 is LGHNA and CDR2 is YNFKEQ. Trimming removed 0 bases from V and 4 bases from J; junction bases left unmatched: 6. The CDR3 loop reads CASSQESARGNQPQHF. CDR3 nucleotides: TGTGCCAGCAGCCAAGAAAGCGCCAGGGGGAATCAGCCCCAGCATTTT.

As to this clonotype: One junction end does not reproduce the germline sequence, and a read error may be involved. This chain uses TRBV7-2 with TRBJ2-7; a weak D match, TRBD1 (6 bases). The end of the DNA is better explained by TRBJ2-4, so the J call may be wrong. Germline V CDR1 and CDR2: SGHTA, FQGNSA. This CDR3 is built from 14 residues. The CDR3 coding sequence is TGTGCCGGCAGCAAACAGGGTTCCGAAAACATTCAGTACTTC. Amino acid sequence: CAGSKQGSENIQYF.

This sequence joins TRBV6-2 or TRBV6-3 and TRBJ1-1; 10 bases map to TRBD1. This CDR3 region has 15 residues. Germline CDR1 and CDR2: MNHEY and SVGEGT. Trimming took 6 bases from V and 4 from J; bases not matched to a gene: 8. The CDR3 sequence: CASRLPRTGGTEAFF. CDR3 in DNA: TGTGCCAGCAGACTTCCCCGGACAGGGGGCACTGAAGCTTTCTTT.

This clonotype was picked up many times. The CDR3 loop reads CASSLTASGYNEQFF. The CDR3 nucleotides are TGCGCCAGCAGCTTGACGGCTAGCGGGTACAATGAGCAGTTCTTC. This sequence joins TRBV5-1 and TRBJ2-1, with 8 positions matching TRBD2. V shed 1 base and J 4 bases; nucleotides not matched to a gene: 4. The CDR3 is 15 amino acids. Germline-derived CDR1 and CDR2 are SGHRS and YFSETQ.